The subject of this entry is one T cell receptor (beta chain). Its target is unknown. The data were obtained in a study of T cell responses to AZD1222 COVID-19 vaccine. General study findings and limits: Among AZD1222 vaccinees, only six were seropositive at baseline.

This table comes from immunoSEQ multiplex PCR, and its TCRdb copy is limited to in-frame clones, with some not included. The profile shows just under 90,000 clones, approximately 86% of them singletons. V gave up 10 bases and J gave up 3 bases; unmatched junction bases: 2. CDR3 length equals 12 residues. The sample was peripheral blood, taken on day 0 of MenACWY control vaccination. The chain employs TRBV12-3 or TRBV12-4 and TRBJ2-1, with 8 bases aligning to TRBD2. The TCR originated in an adult in good health. In nucleotides, the CDR3 is TGTGCCACCGGGGGGGACTACAATGAGCAGTTCTTC. It encodes CATGGDYNEQFF.